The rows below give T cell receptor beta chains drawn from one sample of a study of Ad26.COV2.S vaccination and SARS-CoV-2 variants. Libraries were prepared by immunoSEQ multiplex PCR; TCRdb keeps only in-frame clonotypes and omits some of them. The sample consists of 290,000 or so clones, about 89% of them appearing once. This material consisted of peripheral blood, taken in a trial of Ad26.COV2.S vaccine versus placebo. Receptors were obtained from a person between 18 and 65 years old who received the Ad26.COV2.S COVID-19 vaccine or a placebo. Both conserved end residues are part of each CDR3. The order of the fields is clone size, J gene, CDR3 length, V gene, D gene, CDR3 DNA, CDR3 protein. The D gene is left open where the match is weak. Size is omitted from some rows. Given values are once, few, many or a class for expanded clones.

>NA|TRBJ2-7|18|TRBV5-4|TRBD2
TGTGCCAGCAGCTTGGACGCTAGGACTAGCGGGGCAGTCTACGAGCAGTACTTC
CASSLDARTSGAVYEQYF
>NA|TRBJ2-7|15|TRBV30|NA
TGTGCCTGGAGCGCTAGGGGACGGGAGTCCTACGAGCAGTACTTC
CAWSARGRESYEQYF
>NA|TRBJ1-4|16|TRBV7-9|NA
TGTGCCAGCAGCTTACGAGGGGCCGGCACTAATGAAAAACTGTTTTTT
CASSLRGAGTNEKLFF
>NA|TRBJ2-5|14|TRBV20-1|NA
TGCAGTGCTAGTGCGGGCGCAGGGTGGGAGACCCAGTACTTC
CSASAGAGWETQYF
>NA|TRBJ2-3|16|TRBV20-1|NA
TGCAGTGCTAGTTCCCATCCGGGCCCTAGCACAGATACGCAGTATTTT
CSASSHPGPSTDTQYF
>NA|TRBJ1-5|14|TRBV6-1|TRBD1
TGTGCCAGTACCCCGGGACAGGGATCTCAGCCCCAGCATTTT
CASTPGQGSQPQHF
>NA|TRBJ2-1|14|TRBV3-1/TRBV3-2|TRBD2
TGTGCCAGCAGCCAAGGGGAACTAGCGGGTGAGCAGTTCTTC
CASSQGELAGEQFF
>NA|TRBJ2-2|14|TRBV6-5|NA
TGTGCCAGCACCCAGGCCTCGAACACCGGGGAGCTGTTTTTT
CASTQASNTGELFF
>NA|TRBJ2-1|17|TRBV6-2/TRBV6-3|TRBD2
TGTGCCAGCAGTTCCAGTCTGTGGGAGGGAAGGTACAATGAGCAGTTCTTC
CASSSSLWEGRYNEQFF
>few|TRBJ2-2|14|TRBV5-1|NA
TGCGCCAGCAGCCCCAGTCGGGGAACCGGGGAGCTGTTTTTT
CASSPSRGTGELFF
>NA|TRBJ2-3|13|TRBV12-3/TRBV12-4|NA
TGTGCCAGCAGTTTCCGGGCGCTTAATACGCAGTATTTT
CASSFRALNTQYF
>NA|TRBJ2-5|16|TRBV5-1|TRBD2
TGCGCCAGCAGCCTCCTTGCGGGGGAAGTGTGGGAGACCCAGTACTTC
CASSLLAGEVWETQYF
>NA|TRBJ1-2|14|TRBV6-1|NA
TGTGCCAGCAGTGAACAGGGGCTCGGGGGAGGCTACACCTTC
CASSEQGLGGGYTF
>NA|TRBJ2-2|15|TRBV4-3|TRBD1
TGCGCCAGCAGCCGCCCGGGACAGGGGTCCGGGGAGCTGTTTTTT
CASSRPGQGSGELFF
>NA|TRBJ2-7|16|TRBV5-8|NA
TGTGCCAGCAGCCCCCACAGGGTCTCCCTCGCCTACGAGCAGTACTTC
CASSPHRVSLAYEQYF
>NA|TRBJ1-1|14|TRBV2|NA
TGTGCCAGCAGCCCCCCTTCCGTGAACACTGAAGCTTTCTTT
CASSPPSVNTEAFF
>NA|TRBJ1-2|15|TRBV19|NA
TGTGCCAGTAGTACCGCCGGGGCTCGAGACTATGGCTACACCTTC
CASSTAGARDYGYTF
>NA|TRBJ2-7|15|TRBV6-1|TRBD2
TGTGCCAGCAGTCTTGGGACTAGCGGAATCTACGAGCAGTACTTC
CASSLGTSGIYEQYF
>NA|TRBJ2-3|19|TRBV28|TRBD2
TGTGCCAGCAGTTTCCCCCCCTTTGCGGGAGGGCTCTTGGGAGATACGCAGTATTTT
CASSFPPFAGGLLGDTQYF
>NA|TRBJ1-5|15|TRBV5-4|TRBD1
TGTGCCAGCAGCCCGGACAGGGGGCGGAATCAGCCCCAGCATTTT
CASSPDRGRNQPQHF
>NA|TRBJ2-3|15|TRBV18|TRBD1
TGTGCCAGCTCACCCACGACAGGGGGCGCAGATACGCAGTATTTT
CASSPTTGGADTQYF
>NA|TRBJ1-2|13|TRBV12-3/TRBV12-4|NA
TGTGCCAGCAGTTTACAGGGGATCTATGGCTACACCTTC
CASSLQGIYGYTF
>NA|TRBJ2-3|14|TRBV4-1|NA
TGCGCCAGCACCCCGGGTCCGGTAAGGGATACGCAGTATTTT
CASTPGPVRDTQYF
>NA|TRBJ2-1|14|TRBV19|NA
TGTGCCAGTAGTATAGGTGGGGATTACAATGAGCAGTTCTTC
CASSIGGDYNEQFF